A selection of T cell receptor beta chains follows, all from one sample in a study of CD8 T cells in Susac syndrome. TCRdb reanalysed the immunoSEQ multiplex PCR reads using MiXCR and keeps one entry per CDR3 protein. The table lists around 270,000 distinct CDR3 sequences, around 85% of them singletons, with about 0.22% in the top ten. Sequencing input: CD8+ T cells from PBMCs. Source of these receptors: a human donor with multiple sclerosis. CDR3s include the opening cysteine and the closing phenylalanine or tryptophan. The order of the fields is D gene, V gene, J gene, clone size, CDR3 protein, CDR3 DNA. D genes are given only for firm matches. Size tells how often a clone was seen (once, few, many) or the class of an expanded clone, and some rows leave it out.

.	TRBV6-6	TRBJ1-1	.	CASSLMTAEAFF	TGTGCCAGCAGTTTAATGACAGCTGAAGCTTTCTTT
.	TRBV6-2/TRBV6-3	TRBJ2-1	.	CASSFAQTSEQFF	TGTGCCAGCAGTTTCGCCCAGACTTCCGAGCAGTTCTTC
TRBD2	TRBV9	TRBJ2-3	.	CASSGLAGGGTDTQYF	TGTGCCAGCAGCGGATTAGCGGGAGGGGGGACAGATACGCAGTATTTT
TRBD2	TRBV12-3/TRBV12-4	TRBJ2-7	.	CASSYGLAGHEQYF	TGTGCCAGCAGTTATGGACTAGCGGGGCACGAGCAGTACTTC
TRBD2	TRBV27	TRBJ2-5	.	CASSLGRGETQYF	TGTGCCAGCAGTTTGGGGAGGGGAGAGACCCAGTACTTC
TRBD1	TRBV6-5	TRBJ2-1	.	CASSDYGQGGNEQFF	TGTGCCAGCAGCGATTATGGACAGGGAGGTAATGAGCAGTTCTTC
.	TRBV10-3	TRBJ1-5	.	CAISEEDSPLSENQPQHF	TGTGCCATCAGTGAGGAGGACAGCCCACTGTCTGAAAATCAGCCCCAGCATTTT
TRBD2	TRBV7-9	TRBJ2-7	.	CASSHSGNEQYF	TGTGCCAGCAGCCATAGCGGGAACGAGCAGTACTTC
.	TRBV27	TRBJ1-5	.	CASSPTEMGNQPQHF	TGTGCCAGCAGTCCCACCGAAATGGGGAATCAGCCCCAGCATTTT
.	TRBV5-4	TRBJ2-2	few	CASSWLLVGNTGELFF	TGTGCCAGCAGCTGGCTACTAGTAGGGAACACCGGGGAGCTGTTTTTT
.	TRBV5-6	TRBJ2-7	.	CASSFNAGQTDEQYF	TGTGCCAGCAGCTTCAACGCAGGCCAAACGGACGAGCAGTACTTC
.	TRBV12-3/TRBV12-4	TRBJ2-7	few	CASSIQGHEQYF	TGTGCCAGCAGCATACAGGGTCACGAGCAGTACTTC
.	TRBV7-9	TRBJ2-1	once	CASSVQVGGEQFF	TGTGCCAGCAGCGTGCAGGTGGGAGGTGAGCAGTTCTTC
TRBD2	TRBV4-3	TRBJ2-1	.	CASSQAAGASLEQFF	TGCGCCAGCAGCCAAGCCGCGGGAGCATCTCTTGAGCAGTTCTTC
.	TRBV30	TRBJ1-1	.	CACEGHTLNTEAFF	TGTGCCTGCGAGGGACACACCTTGAACACTGAAGCTTTCTTT
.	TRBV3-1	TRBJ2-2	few	CASSPTGPNTGELFF	TGTGCCAGCAGCCCGACAGGTCCTAACACCGGGGAGCTGTTTTTT
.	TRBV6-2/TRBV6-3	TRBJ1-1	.	CASSYPIRGARASNTEAFF	TGTGCCAGCAGTTACCCCATCCGGGGAGCCAGGGCCTCGAACACTGAAGCTTTCTTT
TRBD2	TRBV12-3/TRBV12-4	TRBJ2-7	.	CASVGTSGRARYEQYF	TGTGCCAGTGTTGGGACTAGCGGAAGGGCGAGGTACGAGCAGTACTTC
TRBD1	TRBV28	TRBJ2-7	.	CASSSLDADRGFYEQYF	TGTGCCAGCAGTTCCCTCGATGCGGACAGGGGGTTCTACGAGCAGTACTTC
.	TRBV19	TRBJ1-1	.	CASSINFGNTEAFF	TGTGCCAGTAGTATAAACTTTGGAAACACTGAAGCTTTCTTT
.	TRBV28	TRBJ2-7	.	CASSLRWLTATPRSNTSFREQYF	TGTGCCAGCAGTTTACGGTGGTTAACTGCAACACCTCGGAGCAACACCTCCTTTCGCGAGCAGTACTTC
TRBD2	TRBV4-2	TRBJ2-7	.	CASSQEGWAGVVHEQYF	TGTGCCAGCAGCCAAGAAGGGTGGGCGGGAGTAGTCCACGAGCAGTACTTC
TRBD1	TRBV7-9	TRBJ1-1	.	CASSLQRPDRAMNTEAFF	TGTGCCAGCAGCCTCCAGAGGCCGGACAGGGCGATGAACACTGAAGCTTTCTTT
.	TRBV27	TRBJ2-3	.	CASSARSTDTQYF	TGTGCCAGCAGTGCGCGAAGCACAGATACGCAGTATTTT
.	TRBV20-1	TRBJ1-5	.	CSARDPSRTALSNQPQHF	TGCAGTGCTAGAGATCCGTCTAGGACAGCCCTTAGCAATCAGCCCCAGCATTTT
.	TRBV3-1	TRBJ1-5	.	CASSQDWTATPQHF	TGTGCCAGCAGCCAAGACTGGACAGCGACGCCCCAGCATTTT
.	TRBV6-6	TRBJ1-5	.	CASSYGTSNQPQHF	TGTGCCAGCAGTTACGGTACAAGCAATCAGCCCCAGCATTTT
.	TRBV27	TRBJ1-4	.	CASRRKPTNEKLFF	TGTGCCAGCAGGCGGAAACCAACTAATGAAAAACTGTTTTTT
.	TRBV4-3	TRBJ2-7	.	CASSQDPLGYEQYF	TGCGCCAGCAGCCAAGACCCTTTGGGGTACGAGCAGTACTTC
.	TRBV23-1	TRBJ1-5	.	CASPQERQPQHF	TGCGCCAGCCCCCAGGAGCGTCAGCCCCAGCATTTT
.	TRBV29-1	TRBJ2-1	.	CSVEGPGVGPYNEQFF	TGCAGCGTTGAAGGTCCGGGAGTGGGTCCCTACAATGAGCAGTTCTTC
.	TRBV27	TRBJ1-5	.	CASSYRANQPQHF	TGTGCCAGCAGTTATAGAGCAAATCAGCCCCAGCATTTT
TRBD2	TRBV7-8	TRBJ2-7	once	CASSQGLAGVMREQYF	TGTGCCAGCAGCCAGGGACTAGCGGGAGTCATGCGCGAGCAGTACTTC
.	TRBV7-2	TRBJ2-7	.	CASSPIASSYEQYF	TGTGCCAGCAGCCCAATAGCGAGCTCCTACGAGCAGTACTTC
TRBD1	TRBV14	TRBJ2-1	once	CASSHRRGQGTSSYNEQFF	TGTGCCAGCAGCCACAGACGGGGACAGGGGACTTCTTCCTACAATGAGCAGTTCTTC